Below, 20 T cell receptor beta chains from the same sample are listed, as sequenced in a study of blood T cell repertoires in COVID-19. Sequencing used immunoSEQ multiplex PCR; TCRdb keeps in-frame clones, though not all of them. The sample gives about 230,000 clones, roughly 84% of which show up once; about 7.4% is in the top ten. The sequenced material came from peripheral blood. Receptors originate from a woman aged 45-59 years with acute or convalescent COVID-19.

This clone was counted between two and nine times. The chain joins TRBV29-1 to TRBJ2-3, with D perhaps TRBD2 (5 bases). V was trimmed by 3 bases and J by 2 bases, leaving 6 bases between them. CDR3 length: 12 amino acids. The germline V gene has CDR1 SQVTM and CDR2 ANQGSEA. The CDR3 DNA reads TGCAGCGTTGAGGGAGACACAGATACGCAGTATTTT. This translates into CSVEGDTDTQYF.

CDR3 sequence: CASSFGDYRTGNTIYF. CDR3 bases: TGTGCCAGCAGCTTCGGAGACTACAGAACTGGAAACACCATATATTTT. The chain links TRBV5-5 to TRBJ1-3; no firm D call. The V end was cut by 2 bases, the J end by 2 bases, with 14 bases between. Per germline, CDR1 SGHKS and CDR2 YYEKEE (reference sequence). The CDR3 totals 16 residues.

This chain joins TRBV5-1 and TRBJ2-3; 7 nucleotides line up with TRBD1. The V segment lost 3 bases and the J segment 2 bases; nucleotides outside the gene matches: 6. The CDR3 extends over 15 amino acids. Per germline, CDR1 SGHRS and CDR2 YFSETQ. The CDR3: CASSYRDRNTDTQYF. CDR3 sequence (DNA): TGCGCCAGCAGCTACCGGGACAGAAACACAGATACGCAGTATTTT.

CDR3 nucleotide sequence: TGTGCCAGCAGCTTTCGCGGGGTCTCCTTAACAGATACGCAGTATTTT. This translates into CASSFRGVSLTDTQYF. V gene TRBV5-6 combines with J gene TRBJ2-3; maybe TRBD2 (6 bases). The CDR3 contains 16 residues. CDR1 is SGHDT and CDR2 is YYEEEE in the germline V gene. Trimming took off 2 bases at V and 3 bases at J, with 16 bases between the two ends.

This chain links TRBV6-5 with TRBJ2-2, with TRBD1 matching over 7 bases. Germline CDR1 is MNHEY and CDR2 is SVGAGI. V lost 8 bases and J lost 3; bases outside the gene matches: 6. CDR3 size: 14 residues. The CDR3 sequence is CASRFTGDTGELFF. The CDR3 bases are TGTGCCAGCCGATTTACAGGGGACACCGGGGAGCTGTTTTTT.

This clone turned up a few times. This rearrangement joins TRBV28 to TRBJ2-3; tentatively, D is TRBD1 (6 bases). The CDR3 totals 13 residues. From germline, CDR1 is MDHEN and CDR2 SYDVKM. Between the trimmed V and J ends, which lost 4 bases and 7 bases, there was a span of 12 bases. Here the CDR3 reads CASSSQGRYTQYF. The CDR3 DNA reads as TGTGCCAGCAGTTCACAGGGTCGATATACGCAGTATTTT.

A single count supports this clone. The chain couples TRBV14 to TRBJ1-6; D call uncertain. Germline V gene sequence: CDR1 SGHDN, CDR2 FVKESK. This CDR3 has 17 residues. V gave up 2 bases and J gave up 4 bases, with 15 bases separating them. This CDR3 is CASSQISGSLYNSPLHF. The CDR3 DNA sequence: TGTGCCAGCAGCCAAATCTCGGGAAGTCTTTATAATTCACCCCTCCACTTT.

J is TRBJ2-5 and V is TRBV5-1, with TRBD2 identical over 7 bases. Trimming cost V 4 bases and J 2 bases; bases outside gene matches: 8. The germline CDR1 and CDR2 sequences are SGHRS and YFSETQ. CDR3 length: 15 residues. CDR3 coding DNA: TGCGCCAGCAGCGCGCGCCCGGGGGGACAAGAGACCCAGTACTTC. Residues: CASSARPGGQETQYF.

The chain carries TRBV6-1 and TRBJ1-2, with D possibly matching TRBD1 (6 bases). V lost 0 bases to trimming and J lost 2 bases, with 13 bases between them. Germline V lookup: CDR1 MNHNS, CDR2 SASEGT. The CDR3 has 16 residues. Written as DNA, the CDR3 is TGTGCCAGCAGTGAAGCATGGACAGTTGAAAACTATGGCTACACCTTC. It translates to CASSEAWTVENYGYTF.

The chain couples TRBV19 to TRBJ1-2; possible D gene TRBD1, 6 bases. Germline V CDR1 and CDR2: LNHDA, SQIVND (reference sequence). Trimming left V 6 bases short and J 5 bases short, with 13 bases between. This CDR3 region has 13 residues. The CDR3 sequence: CASSPGTLYGYTF. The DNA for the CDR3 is TGTGCCAGTAGCCCCGGGACACTATATGGCTACACCTTC.

The CDR3 DNA reads as TGTGCCAGCAGCCAAGATATGGCTCAGCCCCAGCATTTT. Protein: CASSQDMAQPQHF. The chain joins TRBV4-2 to TRBJ1-5; D ambiguous. The CDR3 runs to 13 residues. V was clipped by 0 bases and J by 6 bases, with 6 bases between them. Germline V gene data show CDR1 as LGHNA and CDR2 as YNFKEQ.

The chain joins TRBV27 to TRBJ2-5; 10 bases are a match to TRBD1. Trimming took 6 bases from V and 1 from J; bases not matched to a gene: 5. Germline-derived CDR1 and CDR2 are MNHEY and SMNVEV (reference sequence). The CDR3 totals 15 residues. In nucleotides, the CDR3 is TGTGCCAGCAGGGCTGGGACAGGGGCCCAAGAGACCCAGTACTTC. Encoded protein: CASRAGTGAQETQYF.

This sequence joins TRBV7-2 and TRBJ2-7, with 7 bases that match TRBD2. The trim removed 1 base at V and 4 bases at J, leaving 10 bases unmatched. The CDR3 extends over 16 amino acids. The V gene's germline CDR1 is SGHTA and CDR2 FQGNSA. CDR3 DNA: TGTGCCAGCAGCTTAGACTGGACTAGTAAAAATTACGAGCAGTACTTC. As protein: CASSLDWTSKNYEQYF.

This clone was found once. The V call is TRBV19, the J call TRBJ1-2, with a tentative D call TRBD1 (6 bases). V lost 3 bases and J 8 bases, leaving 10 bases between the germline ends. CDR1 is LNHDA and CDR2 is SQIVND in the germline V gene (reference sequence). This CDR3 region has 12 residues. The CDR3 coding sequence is TGTGCCAGTAGTATTGCAGGGGTCGGCTACACCTTC. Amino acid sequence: CASSIAGVGYTF.

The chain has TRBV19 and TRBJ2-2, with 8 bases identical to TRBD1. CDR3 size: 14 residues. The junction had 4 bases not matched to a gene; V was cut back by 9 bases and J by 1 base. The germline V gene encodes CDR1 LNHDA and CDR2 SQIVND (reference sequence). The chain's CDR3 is CASSGQGNTGELFF. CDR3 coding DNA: TGTGCCAGCTCTGGACAGGGGAACACCGGGGAGCTGTTTTTT.

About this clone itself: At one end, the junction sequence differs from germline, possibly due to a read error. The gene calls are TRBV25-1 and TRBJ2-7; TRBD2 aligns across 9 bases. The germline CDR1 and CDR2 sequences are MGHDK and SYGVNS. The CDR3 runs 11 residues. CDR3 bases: TGTGCCAGCAGTACCCTAGCGGGGTCTTTCTTC. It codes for CASSTLAGSFF.

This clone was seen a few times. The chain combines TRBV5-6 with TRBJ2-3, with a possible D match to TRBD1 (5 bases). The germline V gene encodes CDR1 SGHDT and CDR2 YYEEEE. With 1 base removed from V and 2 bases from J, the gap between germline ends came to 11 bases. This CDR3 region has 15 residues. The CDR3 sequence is CASSLPRVNTDTQYF. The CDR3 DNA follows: TGTGCCAGCAGCTTGCCCAGGGTCAACACAGATACGCAGTATTTT.

The CDR3 region is CASRGQGAYGYTF. The CDR3 coding sequence is TGTGCCAGCAGGGGACAGGGGGCCTATGGCTACACCTTC. The rearrangement links TRBV6-5 to TRBJ1-2, with 12 nucleotides matching TRBD1. The germline V gene has CDR1 MNHEY and CDR2 SVGAGI. V lost 6 bases to trimming and J lost 4 bases; unmatched junction nucleotides: 0. This CDR3 spans 13 amino acids.

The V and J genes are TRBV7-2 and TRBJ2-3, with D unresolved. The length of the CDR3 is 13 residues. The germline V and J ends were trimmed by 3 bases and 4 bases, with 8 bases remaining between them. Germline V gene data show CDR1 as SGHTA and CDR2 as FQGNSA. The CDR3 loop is CASSFDGSDTQYF. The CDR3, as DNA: TGTGCCAGCAGCTTTGACGGGTCAGATACGCAGTATTTT.

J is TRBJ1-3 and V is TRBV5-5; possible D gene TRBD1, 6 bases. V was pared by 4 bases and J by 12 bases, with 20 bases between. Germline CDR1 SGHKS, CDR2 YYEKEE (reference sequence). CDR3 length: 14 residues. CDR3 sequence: CASSRQDTQGNIYF. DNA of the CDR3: TGTGCCAGCAGCCGACAGGATACTCAAGGCAACATATATTTT. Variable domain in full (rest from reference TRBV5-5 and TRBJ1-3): DAGVTQSPTHLIKTRGQQVTLRCSPISGHKSVSWYQQVLGQGPQFIFQYYEKEERGRGNFPDRFSARQFPNYSSELNVNALLLGDSALYLCASSRQDTQGNIYFGEGSWLTVV.